Below, 2 T cell receptor beta chains from the same sample are listed, as sequenced in a study of CD8 T cells in Susac syndrome. cDNA came from roughly 0.5 to 1 ug RNA primed by random hexamers. TCRdb reprocessed the immunoSEQ multiplex PCR reads with MiXCR, giving one entry per CDR3 protein. The profile shows about 300,000 distinct CDR3 sequences, 65% to 90% of them singletons. The sequenced sample consisted of CD8+ T cells from PBMCs. These receptors came from a human donor with multiple sclerosis.

The genes are TRBV2 and TRBJ2-1; 8 bases map to TRBD2. Trimming cost V 3 bases and J 0 bases; bases outside gene matches: 10. The CDR3 extends over 18 amino acids. CDR1 and CDR2 (germline): SNHLY, FYNNEI. CDR3 in DNA: TGTGCCAGCAGTGACGATATGGAGCGGGGGAGCTCCTACAATGAGCAGTTCTTC. Translated: CASSDDMERGSSYNEQFF. The variable domain in full, with the rest retrieved from reference TRBV2 and TRBJ2-1, is EPEVTQTPSHQVTQMGQEVILRCVPISNHLYFYWYRQILGQKVEFLVSFYNNEISEKSEIFDDQFSVERPDGSNFTLKIRSTKLEDSAMYFCASSDDMERGSSYNEQFFGPGTRLTVL.

This chain links TRBV4-3 with TRBJ2-3; TRBD2 might be the D (6 bases). The CDR3 is made up of 15 amino acids. The germline gives CDR1 LGHNA, CDR2 YSLEER. V was pared by 1 base and J by 5 bases, with 13 bases between. The CDR3 coding sequence is TGCGCCAGCAGCCAAGCGGGAGCGTATCTAGATACGCAGTATTTT. Its protein product is CASSQAGAYLDTQYF.